The T cell receptor (beta chain) under discussion was sequenced for a study of cytomegalovirus exposure and HLA in healthy donors. General study findings and limits: Earlier analysis found most TCR beta V segments productive about 90% or about 30% of the time. Researchers reported in a later analysis that a missense DCLRE1C variant was tied to TCR beta V- and J-gene trimming. Upon later analysis, HLA-associated TCR beta chains proved more clonally expanded than other, equally common chains.

Primers included in the PCR were 60 Vbeta and 13 Jbeta primers. Sequencing used immunoSEQ multiplex PCR; TCRdb keeps in-frame clones, though not all of them. Altogether under 200,000 clones are present, around 82% being singletons, with the ten largest covering over 1.5%. Only one count was recorded for this clone. What it binds is unknown. Sample: PBMCs. This receptor was identified in a man in his forties or fifties in good health and CMV-seropositive.

The CDR3 sequence: CASRRTSGSLYEQYF. As DNA, the CDR3 is TGTGCCAGCAGACGGACTAGCGGGAGTCTTTACGAGCAGTACTTC. The chain is built from TRBV2 and TRBJ2-7; 13 bases agree with TRBD2. The CDR3 runs to 15 residues. Losses at the gene ends were 6 bases for V and 4 bases for J; bases not matched to a gene: 6. Germline assignment: CDR1 SNHLY and CDR2 FYNNEI. Full variable domain (remainder filled in from reference TRBV2 and TRBJ2-7): EPEVTQTPSHQVTQMGQEVILRCVPISNHLYFYWYRQILGQKVEFLVSFYNNEISEKSEIFDDQFSVERPDGSNFTLKIRSTKLEDSAMYFCASRRTSGSLYEQYFGPGTRLTVT.